These T cell receptor beta chains were read from a single sample in a study of T-cell reconstitution after alpha-beta-depleted transplantation in children. TCRdb re-derived calls from the PCR reads in MiXCR, one entry per CDR3 protein. The table has some 600,000 distinct CDR3 sequences, roughly 17% seen once. The source material was PBMCs from the stem cell graft donor, sampled from the stem cell graft. These receptors all stem from a human donor who donated a stem cell graft to a child with acute myeloid leukemia. Both conserved end residues are part of each CDR3. The D gene is left open where the match is weak. Where a row states a size, it is once, few, many or the class of an expanded clone; other rows omit it.

cdr3_length | j_call | clone_size | v_call | d_call | cdr3_nt | cdr3_aa
12 | TRBJ2-7 | many | TRBV29-1 | - | TGCAGCGTTGAGTCTCAGGGCGGCGAGCAGTACTTC | CSVESQGGEQYF
18 | TRBJ2-1 | many | TRBV20-1 | TRBD2 | TGCAGTGCTAGACCCCCGACTAGCGGGGGCCGCTCCTACAATGAGCAGTTCTTC | CSARPPTSGGRSYNEQFF
15 | TRBJ2-2 | many | TRBV29-1 | TRBD2 | TGCAGCGTGGGGGGGAACACTGGTTACACCGGGGAGCTGTTTTTT | CSVGGNTGYTGELFF
11 | TRBJ1-4 | many | TRBV29-1 | TRBD1 | TGCAGCGTTAAAGGGGGCGGCAAACTGTTTTTT | CSVKGGGKLFF
12 | TRBJ1-2 | once | TRBV2 | - | TGTGCCAGCAGAAGAACAGCTAACGGCTACACCTTC | CASRRTANGYTF
15 | TRBJ2-2 | few | TRBV2 | - | TGTGCCAGCACCTTGCCTCGCGGGGCCCCCGGGGAGCTGTTTTTT | CASTLPRGAPGELFF
14 | TRBJ1-2 | few | TRBV20-1 | TRBD1 | TGCAGTGCTAGAGATCCCGGACAGGGGACTGGCTACACCTTC | CSARDPGQGTGYTF
15 | TRBJ1-5 | - | TRBV20-1 | - | TGCAGTGCTTCCAACAGGGCCGGAACGGATCAGCCCCAGCATTTT | CSASNRAGTDQPQHF
15 | TRBJ2-6 | many | TRBV12-3/TRBV12-4 | - | TGTGCCAGCAGTTTAAGGGAATCCGGGGCCAACGTCCTGACTTTC | CASSLRESGANVLTF
15 | TRBJ2-3 | - | TRBV12-3/TRBV12-4 | TRBD1 | TGTGCCAGCAACTCACAGGGGGATAGCACAGATACGCAGTATTTT | CASNSQGDSTDTQYF
11 | TRBJ2-5 | - | TRBV29-1 | - | TGCAGCGCCCAAGCGGATGAGACCCAGTACTTC | CSAQADETQYF
14 | TRBJ1-2 | many | TRBV4-2 | - | TGTGCCAGCAGCCAAGGGACAGAAGACTATGGCTACACCTTC | CASSQGTEDYGYTF
14 | TRBJ2-2 | - | TRBV30 | - | TGTGCCTGGAAACAGGGTGAACCCACCGGGGAGCTGTTTTTT | CAWKQGEPTGELFF
16 | TRBJ1-5 | - | TRBV7-2 | TRBD1 | TGTGCCAGCAGCTCGATTGGACAGGGGCCCAATCAGCCCCAGCATTTT | CASSSIGQGPNQPQHF
12 | TRBJ1-4 | few | TRBV18 | - | TGTGCCAGCTCACCAACTAATGAAAAACTGTTTTTT | CASSPTNEKLFF
16 | TRBJ2-3 | many | TRBV5-1 | - | TGCGCCAGCAGGGTAGCAGGCGTATCTAGCACAGATACGCAGTATTTT | CASRVAGVSSTDTQYF
14 | TRBJ2-3 | many | TRBV20-1 | - | TGCAGTGCGCGACGGGCTTCTAGCACAGATACGCAGTATTTT | CSARRASSTDTQYF
14 | TRBJ2-5 | many | TRBV20-1 | TRBD2 | TGCAGTGCTTCTAGCGGGGGGGCCTGGGAGACCCAGTACTTC | CSASSGGAWETQYF
13 | TRBJ1-2 | - | TRBV12-3/TRBV12-4 | - | TGTGCCAGCAGTCCCGGGCAGACCTATGGCTACACCTTC | CASSPGQTYGYTF
15 | TRBJ2-1 | many | TRBV20-1 | - | TGCAGTGCTAAAGAAGGGGGACTTCCTAACAATGAGCAGTTCTTC | CSAKEGGLPNNEQFF
14 | TRBJ2-1 | - | TRBV28 | TRBD1 | TGTGCCAGCAGTAGGACAGGGATGTACAATGAGCAGTTCTTC | CASSRTGMYNEQFF
15 | TRBJ2-3 | few | TRBV12-3/TRBV12-4 | TRBD2 | TGTGCCAGCAGTTTACAGCGGGGGGGTCCAGATACGCAGTATTTT | CASSLQRGGPDTQYF
13 | TRBJ1-1 | many | TRBV20-1 | TRBD1 | TGCAGTGCTACAGGGGGCCAGAACACTGAAGCTTTCTTT | CSATGGQNTEAFF
15 | TRBJ2-5 | many | TRBV29-1 | TRBD1 | TGCAGCGTTGAAGGTGGGACAGCGACACAAGAGACCCAGTACTTC | CSVEGGTATQETQYF
12 | TRBJ1-1 | many | TRBV9 | - | TGTGCCAGCAGCGTAGTGAGCGCTGAAGCTTTCTTT | CASSVVSAEAFF
15 | TRBJ2-2 | many | TRBV12-3/TRBV12-4 | TRBD1 | TGTGCCAGCAACGACAGGGGTACGAACACCGGGGAGCTGTTTTTT | CASNDRGTNTGELFF
15 | TRBJ1-1 | many | TRBV7-2 | - | TGTGCCAGCAGCTACCAAGGGGGGCCTAACACTGAAGCTTTCTTT | CASSYQGGPNTEAFF
15 | TRBJ2-7 | few | TRBV27 | - | TGTGCCAGCACCTTCACGGGGGCGAACTTCTACGAGCAGTACTTC | CASTFTGANFYEQYF
17 | TRBJ1-4 | once | TRBV5-1 | TRBD1 | TGCGCCAGCAGCTTGGCCGGACAGGGAAGAACTAATGAAAAACTGTTTTTT | CASSLAGQGRTNEKLFF
11 | TRBJ2-7 | many | TRBV20-1 | - | TGCAGTGCTAGTAGTGGGTACGAGCAGTACTTC | CSASSGYEQYF
16 | TRBJ2-1 | few | TRBV15 | - | TGTGCCACCAGCAGAGATAAGGGACACCGATACAATGAGCAGTTCTTC | CATSRDKGHRYNEQFF
13 | TRBJ2-3 | - | TRBV5-1 | - | TGCGCCAGCAGACCAGTTTTAGAAGATACGCAGTATTTT | CASRPVLEDTQYF
11 | TRBJ1-1 | many | TRBV6-5 | TRBD1 | TGTGCCAGCATCGACAGGGACAAAGCTTTCTTT | CASIDRDKAFF
13 | TRBJ1-2 | many | TRBV29-1 | - | TGCAGCGTTGGGCAGCCTCGGGCCTATGGCTACACCTTC | CSVGQPRAYGYTF
14 | TRBJ2-5 | - | TRBV6-2/TRBV6-3 | TRBD1 | TGTGCCAGCAACGCCTACGACAGGGGGAAGACCCAGTACTTC | CASNAYDRGKTQYF
15 | TRBJ2-4 | - | TRBV5-6 | TRBD2 | TGTGCCAGCAGCGTGAGCGGGGGCCTCAAAAACATTCAGTACTTC | CASSVSGGLKNIQYF
13 | TRBJ2-1 | few | TRBV7-9 | - | TGTGCCAGCAGCTCCCTCCTTGGGATTGAGCAGTTCTTC | CASSSLLGIEQFF
13 | TRBJ2-1 | - | TRBV2 | - | TGTGCCAGCAGTTCGTCATTTTCCAATGAGCAGTTCTTC | CASSSSFSNEQFF
11 | TRBJ1-1 | - | TRBV29-1 | - | TGCACCCACACTACAGGCTCTGAAGCTTTCTTT | CTHTTGSEAFF
15 | TRBJ2-7 | - | TRBV7-9 | - | TGTGCCAGCAGCTGGGTCCAGGACTTTCACTACGAGCAGTACTTC | CASSWVQDFHYEQYF
12 | TRBJ2-7 | - | TRBV5-6 | - | TGTGCCAGCAGCTCGGGGCACTACGAGCAGTACTTC | CASSSGHYEQYF
16 | TRBJ2-2 | few | TRBV6-1 | TRBD2 | TGTGCCAGCAGCCGCGGGACTAGCGGGGGAGGAGGGGAGCTGTTTTTT | CASSRGTSGGGGELFF
15 | TRBJ2-1 | many | TRBV20-1 | TRBD2 | TGCAGTGCTAGTGCCGGGGGGAGCTCCTACAATGAGCAGTTCTTC | CSASAGGSSYNEQFF
13 | TRBJ1-2 | - | TRBV10-3 | - | TGTGCCATCAGTGAATGGGGGGCCTATGGCTACACCTTC | CAISEWGAYGYTF
15 | TRBJ2-1 | - | TRBV7-9 | - | TGTGCCAGCAGCTCAACCTCCGGGACGGACAATGAGCAGTTCTTC | CASSSTSGTDNEQFF
15 | TRBJ1-5 | - | TRBV6-5 | - | TGTGCCAGCAGTTCCTTTCGGGGGGAGGGTCAGCCCCAGCATTTT | CASSSFRGEGQPQHF
15 | TRBJ2-3 | many | TRBV20-1 | - | TGCAGTGCTCCGGGGGGCCCCATCAGAACAGATACGCAGTATTTT | CSAPGGPIRTDTQYF
18 | TRBJ1-1 | - | TRBV25-1 | - | TGTGCCAGCAGTGAATTAAGGAGACCCGGGACAAAGAACACTGAAGCTTTCTTT | CASSELRRPGTKNTEAFF
13 | TRBJ1-3 | - | TRBV12-3/TRBV12-4 | - | TGTGCCAGCAGTTTAAATGAGGCAAACACCATATATTTT | CASSLNEANTIYF
14 | TRBJ1-5 | once | TRBV7-8 | - | TGTGCCAGCAGCTCGACAGCTTTCAATCAGCCCCAGCATTTT | CASSSTAFNQPQHF
15 | TRBJ1-4 | - | TRBV20-1 | TRBD1 | TGCAGTGCTAGAGATTACAGGGGAGGATATGAAAAACTGTTTTTT | CSARDYRGGYEKLFF
12 | TRBJ2-3 | many | TRBV12-3/TRBV12-4 | - | TGTGCCAGCACCCGTAGCACAGATACGCAGTATTTT | CASTRSTDTQYF
16 | TRBJ1-2 | - | TRBV5-1 | TRBD1 | TGCGCCAGCAGCCTAGGATGGACAGGGCTTGACTATGGCTACACCTTC | CASSLGWTGLDYGYTF